This T cell receptor (beta chain) appears in the sequencing data of a study of identical twins. Whole-study findings and limits: Reduced insertions were recorded for abundant cord blood beta clonotypes, with no such pattern in memory repertoires.

This clonotype has at least ten counts. As yet, its antigen is unknown. A universal primer site was incorporated via template switching, and the cDNA contained unique molecular identifiers. TCRdb analysed the 5' RACE reads with MiXCR anew, one entry per CDR3 protein. The profile covers around 1.7 million distinct CDR3 sequences, with about 32% appearing a single time and 0.25% to 0.3% taken by the ten largest. Specimen: cord blood. The clonotype originates from a newborn girl in good health.

The CDR3: CASSPYRGVIETQYF. CDR3 DNA sequence: TGCGCCAGCAGCCCTTACAGGGGTGTAATAGAGACCCAGTACTTC. The chain links TRBV4-1 to TRBJ2-5, with 7 nucleotides matching TRBD1. The junction had 9 bases not matched to a gene; V was cut back by 4 bases and J by 4 bases. Germline CDR1 is MGHRA and CDR2 is YSYEKL. The CDR3 sequence is 15 residues long.